This T cell receptor beta chain stems from a study of cytomegalovirus exposure and HLA in healthy donors. This CDR3 comprises 13 residues. Germline V gene data show CDR1 as SNHLY and CDR2 as FYNNEI. V was shortened by 7 bases and J by 2 bases, with 12 bases between the two germline ends. Use of 60 Vbeta and 13 Jbeta primers characterized the PCR. Sequencing was performed with immunoSEQ multiplex PCR; in TCRdb, only in-frame clones are kept and a portion is missing. The sample holds about 160,000 clones; 65% to 85% are singletons and the top ten take 7% to 7.5%. The material sequenced was PBMCs. V is TRBV2 and J is TRBJ2-7, with TRBD1 as a possible D gene (6 bases). This TCR was sampled from a man in his forties or fifties in good health and CMV-seropositive. CDR3 in amino acids: CASKSDSTYEQYF. The CDR3 nucleotides read TGTGCCAGCAAATCGGACAGCACCTACGAGCAGTACTTC.